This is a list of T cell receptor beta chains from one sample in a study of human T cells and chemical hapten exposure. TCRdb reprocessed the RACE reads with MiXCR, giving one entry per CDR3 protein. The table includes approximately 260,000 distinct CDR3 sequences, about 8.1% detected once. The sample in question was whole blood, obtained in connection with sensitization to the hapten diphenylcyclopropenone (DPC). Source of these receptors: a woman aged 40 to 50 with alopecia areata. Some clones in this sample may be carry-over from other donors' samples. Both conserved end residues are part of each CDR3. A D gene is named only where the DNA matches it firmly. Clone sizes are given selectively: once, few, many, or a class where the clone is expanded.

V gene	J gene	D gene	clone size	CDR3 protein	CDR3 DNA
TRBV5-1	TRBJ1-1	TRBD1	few	CASSLVGQEGTEAFF	TGCGCCAGCAGCTTGGTCGGACAGGAGGGCACTGAAGCTTTCTTT
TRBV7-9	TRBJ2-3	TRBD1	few	CASSSGTGGHTDTQYF	TGTGCCAGCAGCTCTGGGACAGGGGGGCACACAGATACGCAGTATTTT
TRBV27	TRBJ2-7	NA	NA	CASSLGIFSYEQYF	TGTGCCAGCAGTTTAGGAATCTTCTCCTACGAGCAGTACTTC
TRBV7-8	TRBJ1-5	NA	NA	CASSLEAGINQPQHF	TGTGCCAGCAGCTTAGAGGCAGGGATCAATCAGCCCCAGCATTTT
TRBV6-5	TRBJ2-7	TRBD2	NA	CASSYASGGSYEQYF	TGTGCCAGCAGTTACGCCTCTGGCGGGAGCTACGAGCAGTACTTC
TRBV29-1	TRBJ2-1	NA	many	CSVDQNHEQFF	TGCAGCGTAGATCAGAACCATGAGCAGTTCTTC
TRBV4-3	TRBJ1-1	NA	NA	CASSKGGGEAFF	TGCGCCAGCAGCAAAGGAGGCGGGGAAGCTTTCTTT
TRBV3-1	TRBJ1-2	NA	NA	CASSRTEGMDGYTF	TGTGCCAGCAGCCGGACGGAAGGGATGGATGGCTACACCTTC
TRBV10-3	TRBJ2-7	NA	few	CAISGQGEEQYF	TGTGCCATCAGTGGCCAGGGAGAAGAGCAGTACTTC
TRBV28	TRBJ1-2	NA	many	CASSLPGHPHYGYTF	TGTGCCAGCAGTTTACCTGGGCACCCACACTATGGCTACACCTTC
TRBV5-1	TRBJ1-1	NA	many	CASSLDPSRINTEAFF	TGCGCCAGCAGCTTGGACCCCAGCCGAATCAACACTGAAGCTTTCTTT
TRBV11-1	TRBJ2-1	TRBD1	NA	CASSAFRPGQGYNEQFF	TGTGCCAGCAGCGCCTTCCGACCGGGACAGGGCTACAATGAGCAGTTCTTC